This entry lists 6 T cell receptor beta chains sequenced from one sample in a study of early T cells in non-severe SARS-CoV-2 infection. One entry per CDR3 protein, called by TCRdb with MiXCR from the 5' RACE reads. The table records 55,000 to 70,000 distinct CDR3 sequences, approximately 4.5% of them present only once. This specimen was whole blood, taken at baseline. These receptors came from an adult who was a healthcare worker with PCR-confirmed SARS-CoV-2 infection or an uninfected control (not recorded which). The donor label of this sample is uncertain.

In this sample, this clonotype turned up a few times. J is TRBJ2-1 and V is TRBV27; 8 bases match TRBD1. This CDR3 comprises 16 residues. Looked up from germline, CDR1 is MNHEY and CDR2 is SMNVEV (reference sequence). The junction had 13 bases not matched to a gene; V was cut back by 3 bases and J by 9 bases. The CDR3, as DNA: TGTGCCAGCAGTTTCCTGGACAGGGCGGTTAATACTGAGCAGTTCTTC. This codes for CASSFLDRAVNTEQFF.

Many counts were recorded for this clonotype. The CDR3 region is CASSYRGQGRPGTEAFF. CDR3 bases: TGTGCCAGCAGTTATCGGGGACAGGGTCGGCCGGGCACTGAAGCTTTCTTT. V and J are TRBV6-5 and TRBJ1-1; TRBD1 agrees at 9 bases. The V and J ends lost 3 bases and 4 bases, in that order; junction bases with no gene match: 12. Germline-derived CDR1 and CDR2 are MNHEY and SVGAGI. The CDR3 length is 17 residues.

The chain recombines TRBV7-9 with TRBJ2-7; 9 bases match TRBD1. Germline CDR1 is SEHNR and CDR2 is FQNEAQ (reference sequence). CDR3 size: 16 residues. With V trimmed by 3 bases and J by 5 bases, 11 bases remained unmatched. CDR3 nucleotides: TGTGCCAGCAGCTTGGCGACAGGGGGTAGGAAGAACGAGCAGTACTTC. Protein: CASSLATGGRKNEQYF.

This clonotype was seen many times. The V gene is TRBV3-1, the J gene TRBJ1-2; 9 bases map to TRBD1. The germline V gene has CDR1 LGHDT and CDR2 YNNKEL (reference sequence). J gave up 4 bases and V 1 base, and 7 bases lay outside the gene matches. CDR3 length: 16 residues. CDR3 nucleotide sequence: TGTGCCAGCAGCCAAGGCACAGGGGGCGCTTTCTATGGCTACACCTTC. Protein product: CASSQGTGGAFYGYTF.

This clonotype occurred many times. The rearrangement uses TRBV4-2 and TRBJ2-1; D is possibly TRBD1 (7 bases). The V gene's germline CDR1 is LGHNA and CDR2 YNFKEQ. Trimming stripped 3 bases from V and 7 bases from J, with 16 bases between. This CDR3 is built from 15 residues. As DNA, the CDR3 is TGTGCCAGCAGCCAGAGACAGGGAGGATGGAATGAGCAGTTCTTC. Encoded protein: CASSQRQGGWNEQFF.

This clonotype was seen at least ten times. CDR3 DNA: TGTGCCAGCAGTGGCGACAGAAAAGACACTGAAGCTTTCTTT. As protein: CASSGDRKDTEAFF. The J gene is TRBJ1-1, the V gene TRBV6-4; perhaps TRBD1 as D (5 bases). This CDR3 is 14 amino acids long. Germline V lookup: CDR1 MRHNA, CDR2 SNTAGT. V lost 4 bases and J 3 bases, leaving 12 bases between the germline ends.